This T cell receptor (beta chain) originates from a study of blood T cell repertoires in COVID-19. Study background: The United States, Italy and Spain provided the acute and convalescent COVID-19 samples.

Sequenced by immunoSEQ multiplex PCR; TCRdb stores in-frame clones only, minus some. The sample gives a few hundred thousand clones, around nine tenths of which show up once; approximately 9.8% is in the top ten. Germline V gene lookup returns CDR1 LNHNV and CDR2 YYDKDF (reference sequence). The CDR3 is made up of 12 amino acids. The V gene end was trimmed by 8 bases and the J gene end by 9 bases; junction bases not matched to a gene: 4. This TCR was recovered from a man between 40 and 49 years old who had recovered from COVID-19. What was sequenced was peripheral blood. The genes are TRBV15 and TRBJ2-1; TRBD2 matches at 10 bases. The CDR3 here is CATSSGGPEQFF. CDR3 nucleotide sequence: TGTGCCACCTCTAGCGGGGGCCCTGAGCAGTTCTTC.